Presented here are 4 T cell receptor beta chains from one specimen sequenced in a study of T-cell reconstitution after alpha-beta-depleted transplantation in children. Unique molecular identifiers were incorporated during preparation of the TCRbeta library. In TCRdb, the PCR reads were re-called with MiXCR into one record per CDR3 protein. The repertoire consists of about 230,000 distinct CDR3 sequences, with approximately 9.8% occurring once and the leading ten covering about 5.4%. The source material was PBMCs from the stem cell graft donor, sampled from the stem cell graft. Source of these receptors: a human donor who donated a stem cell graft to a child with SCID.

This clonotype has a count of ten or more. The V call is TRBV18, the J call TRBJ1-3; D gene unclear. CDR1 is KGHSH and CDR2 is LQKENI in the germline V gene. The CDR3 extends over 18 amino acids. The V end lost 3 bases, the J end lost 0 bases, and 18 bases lay between the germline ends. The CDR3 DNA reads TGTGCCAGCTCACCCTACGCCTCCCACACGAGCTCTGGAAACACCATATATTTT. Protein product: CASSPYASHTSSGNTIYF.

In this sample, this clonotype turned up many times. The V gene is TRBV12-3 or TRBV12-4, the J gene TRBJ2-3; unclear D gene. This CDR3 is 12 amino acids long. Trimming took off 5 bases at V and 2 bases at J, with 5 bases between the two ends. The DNA of the CDR3 is TGTGCCAGCAGTGGGGTCACAGATACGCAGTATTTT. Its protein is CASSGVTDTQYF.

Ten or more counts support this clonotype. This chain joins TRBV20-1 and TRBJ2-1; TRBD2 matches 9 bases. The CDR3 consists of 14 residues. Germline V gene lookup returns CDR1 DFQATT and CDR2 SNEGSKA (reference sequence). Germline trimming cut 5 bases from V and 2 bases from J; bases unmatched to any gene: 4. The CDR3 DNA reads as TGCAGTGCTTCGACTAGCGGAGCCTACAATGAGCAGTTCTTC. Encoded protein: CSASTSGAYNEQFF.

This clonotype has more than one count but fewer than ten. This chain links TRBV5-6 with TRBJ2-1; no clear D. CDR1 is SGHDT and CDR2 is YYEEEE in the germline V gene. The CDR3 is made up of 12 amino acids. V gave up 1 base and J gave up 3 bases, with 2 bases separating them. CDR3 sequence reads: CASSLYYNEQFF. CDR3 sequence (DNA): TGTGCCAGCAGCTTGTACTACAATGAGCAGTTCTTC.